By sample share, the clone carrying this T cell receptor (beta chain) is medium-sized (0.01 to 0.1%). Running of the assay took place at deep level. Sequencing of unsorted PBMC DNA was carried out using ten immunoSEQ deep assay plates. Authors' data handling: ImmunoSEQ only sent back junction sequences with no quality scores, so filtering was done differently. Measured with immunoSEQ multiplex PCR; TCRdb has only the in-frame clones, and not every one. V, J and clone size reflect that table, while D and trimming were determined from the DNA. Of hundreds of thousands of clones in the sample, 60% to 80% were seen once. The sample comes from a study of shared clonotypes between healthy human individuals. Roughly 90 million PBMCs served as the genomic DNA source for unsorted samples. The sample consisted of PBMCs. The TCR sequence derives from a woman between 40 and 50 years old in good health. Some clones in this sample may be carry-over from other donors' samples.

The CDR3 here is CASSPLFGTGFYNEQFF. In DNA, the CDR3 is TGTGCCAGCAGTCCGCTCTTCGGGACAGGGTTCTACAATGAGCAGTTCTTC. J is TRBJ2-1 and V is TRBV28, with 9 positions matching TRBD1. CDR3 length: 17 residues. Trimming removed 5 bases from V and 3 bases from J; junction bases left unmatched: 11. The germline V gene encodes CDR1 MDHEN and CDR2 SYDVKM.